This is a list of T cell receptor beta chains from one sample in a study of human T cells and chemical hapten exposure. TCRdb itself ran the RACE reads through MiXCR, one entry per CDR3 protein. In the table there are under 200,000 distinct CDR3 sequences, 28% of which are singletons. Material: whole blood, obtained in connection with sensitization to the hapten diphenylcyclopropenone (DPC). The origin of the receptors is a young woman with alopecia areata. Some clones in this sample may be carry-over from other donors' samples. Both conserved end residues are part of each CDR3. Each record gives: clone size, V gene, D gene, J gene, CDR3 length, CDR3 protein, CDR3 DNA. The D gene is left open where the match is weak. Clone size, where shown, is once, few, many, or a class for clones that have expanded.

.	TRBV6-1	TRBD1	TRBJ2-1	16	CASSAVRGHTYNEQFF	TGTGCCAGCAGTGCAGTCAGGGGGCATACCTACAATGAGCAGTTCTTC
.	TRBV29-1	.	TRBJ2-2	16	CSVEDKRQGRAGELFF	TGCAGCGTTGAAGATAAGCGTCAGGGGAGGGCCGGGGAGCTGTTTTTT
few	TRBV11-2	.	TRBJ1-1	13	CASSARLGTEAFF	TGTGCCAGCAGCGCCAGGTTGGGCACTGAAGCTTTCTTT
.	TRBV7-2	TRBD1	TRBJ2-1	14	CASSRDRGPNEQFF	TGTGCCAGCAGCCGGGACAGGGGACCTAATGAGCAGTTCTTC
few	TRBV29-1	.	TRBJ1-1	12	CSVAGSSTEAFF	TGCAGCGTGGCAGGGAGCAGCACTGAAGCTTTCTTT
once	TRBV29-1	.	TRBJ1-2	11	CSVEQGGGYTF	TGCAGCGTTGAACAGGGTGGCGGCTACACCTTC
.	TRBV5-1	.	TRBJ1-4	15	CASSMDGTANEKLFF	TGCGCCAGCAGCATGGACGGAACCGCAAATGAAAAACTGTTTTTT
.	TRBV4-1	.	TRBJ1-2	15	CASSPQSWLNYGYTF	TGCGCCAGCAGCCCCCAGTCCTGGTTAAACTATGGCTACACCTTC
.	TRBV10-2	.	TRBJ2-1	14	CASSDRGSYNEQFF	TGCGCCAGCAGTGACAGGGGATCCTACAATGAGCAGTTCTTC
.	TRBV30	.	TRBJ1-1	11	CAWSEGAEAFF	TGTGCCTGGAGTGAGGGAGCGGAAGCTTTCTTT
.	TRBV21-1	.	TRBJ1-1	13	CASSKALDTEAFF	TGTGCCAGCAGCAAAGCGCTTGACACTGAAGCTTTCTTT
.	TRBV27	.	TRBJ1-6	14	CASSLSRVNSPLHF	TGTGCCAGCAGTTTGAGTCGGGTTAATTCACCCCTCCACTTT
.	TRBV5-1	.	TRBJ2-5	15	CASSLPSGDGETQYF	TGCGCCAGCAGCTTGCCGAGTGGGGACGGTGAGACCCAGTACTTC
.	TRBV30	.	TRBJ2-2	12	CALEPGTGELFF	TGTGCGTTGGAACCGGGAACCGGGGAGCTGTTTTTT
.	TRBV11-2	.	TRBJ1-6	16	CASSLNWNSYNSPLHF	TGTGCCAGCAGCTTAAACTGGAACTCCTATAATTCACCCCTCCACTTT
few	TRBV6-2/TRBV6-3	TRBD1	TRBJ1-5	13	CASLQGGDQPQHF	TGTGCCAGCCTACAGGGGGGGGATCAGCCCCAGCATTTT
few	TRBV20-1	.	TRBJ1-2	13	CSARDYLTDGYTF	TGCAGTGCTAGAGATTATTTAACGGATGGCTACACCTTC
.	TRBV7-2	TRBD2	TRBJ2-4	17	CASSPEGLAGGRDIQYF	TGTGCCAGCAGCCCCGAGGGACTAGCGGGGGGCCGAGACATTCAGTACTTC
few	TRBV9	.	TRBJ1-2	15	CASNFGTRSRAGYTF	TGTGCCAGCAACTTCGGGACAAGATCGAGGGCTGGCTACACCTTC
.	TRBV27	.	TRBJ2-7	13	CASSFGPGYEQYF	TGTGCCAGCAGTTTTGGTCCCGGGTACGAGCAGTACTTC
few	TRBV5-4	.	TRBJ2-1	20	CASSLENPRGAQWIYNEQFF	TGTGCCAGCAGCTTGGAAAACCCCAGGGGTGCGCAATGGATCTACAATGAGCAGTTCTTC
.	TRBV5-1	TRBD1	TRBJ2-7	13	CASRDRGGYEQYF	TGCGCCAGCAGGGACAGGGGAGGTTACGAGCAGTACTTC
.	TRBV30	.	TRBJ1-1	10	CATSGQGAFF	TGTGCCACCTCCGGGCAGGGAGCTTTCTTT
.	TRBV5-1	.	TRBJ1-5	16	CASSLGNRDSNQPQHF	TGCGCCAGCAGCTTGGGGAACCGGGACAGCAATCAGCCCCAGCATTTT
.	TRBV25-1	TRBD2	TRBJ2-3	15	CASSEFAGGTDTQYF	TGTGCCAGCAGTGAATTTGCGGGAGGGACGGATACGCAGTATTTT
.	TRBV7-2	.	TRBJ2-5	14	CASSLNPASETQYF	TGTGCCAGCAGCTTAAATCCCGCGTCGGAGACCCAGTACTTC
few	TRBV29-1	TRBD2	TRBJ2-1	18	CSVGPATSGRLSYNEQFF	TGCAGCGTTGGCCCCGCGACTAGCGGGAGGCTCTCCTACAATGAGCAGTTCTTC
.	TRBV25-1	.	TRBJ1-1	13	CASSWFHNTEAFF	TGTGCCAGCAGTTGGTTCCACAACACTGAAGCTTTCTTT
.	TRBV19	.	TRBJ1-5	16	CASRFRSGGHNQPQHF	TGTGCCAGTCGCTTCCGATCCGGGGGCCACAATCAGCCCCAGCATTTT
few	TRBV10-3	TRBD1	TRBJ1-2	15	CAINRQGNPPYGYTF	TGTGCCATCAACAGACAGGGTAACCCCCCCTATGGCTACACCTTC
.	TRBV5-1	.	TRBJ2-2	14	CASSLEWGTGELFF	TGCGCCAGCAGCTTGGAGTGGGGGACCGGGGAGCTGTTTTTT
many	TRBV28	.	TRBJ2-1	11	CASSLYNEQFF	TGTGCCAGCAGTTTATACAATGAGCAGTTCTTC
few	TRBV6-2/TRBV6-3	TRBD2	TRBJ2-2	17	CASSSGTSGSHTGELFF	TGTGCCAGCAGCTCCGGGACTAGCGGGAGCCACACCGGGGAGCTGTTTTTT
.	TRBV5-1	TRBD2	TRBJ2-1	16	CASSFTSGISYNEQFF	TGCGCCAGCAGCTTTACTAGCGGGATCTCCTACAATGAGCAGTTCTTC
.	TRBV10-2	TRBD1	TRBJ2-4	13	CASSPDRGDIQYF	TGCGCCAGCAGTCCGGACAGGGGGGACATTCAGTACTTC
.	TRBV20-1	TRBD1	TRBJ2-2	14	CSATDRANTGELFF	TGCAGTGCGACAGACAGGGCGAACACCGGGGAGCTGTTTTTT
few	TRBV10-3	.	TRBJ1-1	16	CAISEYIGTPNTEAFF	TGTGCCATCAGTGAGTATATAGGGACACCCAACACTGAAGCTTTCTTT
once	TRBV7-2	.	TRBJ2-3	13	CASSPTLGHTQYF	TGTGCCAGCAGCCCCACCTTGGGCCATACGCAGTATTTT
few	TRBV7-2	.	TRBJ1-1	14	CASSWRKVVTEAFF	TGTGCCAGCAGCTGGCGTAAGGTCGTCACTGAAGCTTTCTTT
.	TRBV6-2/TRBV6-3	TRBD2	TRBJ2-1	15	CASSSRGETYNEQFF	TGTGCCAGCAGTTCCCGGGGGGAAACCTACAATGAGCAGTTCTTC
.	TRBV30	.	TRBJ2-3	12	CAQERSTDTQYF	TGTGCTCAGGAAAGGAGCACAGATACGCAGTATTTT
many	TRBV6-2/TRBV6-3	.	TRBJ1-5	13	CASRGTSNQPQHF	TGTGCCAGCAGAGGTACCTCTAATCAGCCCCAGCATTTT
.	TRBV20-1	.	TRBJ2-7	12	CTCRDNSYEQYF	TGCACATGCCGGGACAACTCCTACGAGCAGTACTTC
few	TRBV13	.	TRBJ2-7	14	CASSPEARGYEQYF	TGTGCCAGCAGCCCGGAGGCTCGAGGGTACGAGCAGTACTTC
.	TRBV10-2	.	TRBJ2-2	13	CTSSELATGELFF	TGCACCAGCAGTGAGTTGGCTACCGGGGAGCTGTTTTTT
few	TRBV20-1	TRBD1	TRBJ1-1	14	CSATPGQGGTEAFF	TGCAGTGCTACTCCGGGACAGGGGGGCACTGAAGCTTTCTTT
.	TRBV10-3	.	TRBJ1-6	13	CAISTDYNSPLHF	TGTGCCATCTCGACGGACTATAATTCACCCCTCCACTTT
few	TRBV5-1	.	TRBJ2-3	14	CASSLETSQDTQYF	TGCGCCAGCAGCTTGGAGACGTCGCAAGATACGCAGTATTTT
many	TRBV4-2	.	TRBJ2-2	15	CASSQEGVAYGELFF	TGTGCCAGCAGCCAAGAGGGGGTGGCTTACGGGGAGCTGTTTTTT
many	TRBV6-2/TRBV6-3	.	TRBJ2-2	14	CASSHPGTDGELFF	TGTGCCAGCAGCCACCCGGGGACGGACGGGGAGCTGTTTTTT
many	TRBV7-9	.	TRBJ2-7	15	CASSLASQRGYEQYF	TGTGCCAGCAGCTTAGCGTCACAAAGGGGGTACGAGCAGTACTTC
few	TRBV20-1	TRBD1	TRBJ1-6	15	CSAISYRGSNSPLHF	TGCAGTGCTATAAGTTACAGGGGGTCTAATTCACCCCTCCACTTT
once	TRBV6-6	TRBD2	TRBJ2-1	15	CASTLTSGGAGEQFF	TGTGCCAGCACGCTGACTAGCGGGGGGGCCGGTGAGCAGTTCTTC
few	TRBV7-8	TRBD1	TRBJ2-7	11	CASSFFGDRLF	TGTGCCAGCAGCTTCTTTGGGGACAGACTATTC